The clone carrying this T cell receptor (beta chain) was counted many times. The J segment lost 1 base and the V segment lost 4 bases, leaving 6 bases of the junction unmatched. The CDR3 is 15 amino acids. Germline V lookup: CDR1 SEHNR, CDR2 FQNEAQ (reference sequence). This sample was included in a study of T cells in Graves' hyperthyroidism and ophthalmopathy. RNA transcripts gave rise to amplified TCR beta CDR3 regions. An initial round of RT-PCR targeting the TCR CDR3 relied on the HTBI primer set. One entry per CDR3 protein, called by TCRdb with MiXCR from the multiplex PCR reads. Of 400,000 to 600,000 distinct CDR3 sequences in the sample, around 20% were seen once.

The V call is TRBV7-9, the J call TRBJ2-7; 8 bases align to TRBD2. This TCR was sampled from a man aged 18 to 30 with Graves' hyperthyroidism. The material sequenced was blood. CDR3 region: CASSSFSSGSYEQYF. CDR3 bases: TGTGCCAGCAGCTCCTTTTCTAGCGGGTCCTACGAGCAGTACTTC. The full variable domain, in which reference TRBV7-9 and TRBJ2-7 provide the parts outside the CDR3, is DTGVSQNPRHKITKRGQNVTFRCDPISEHNRLYWYRQTLGQGPEFLTYFQNEAQLEKSRLLSDRFSAERPKGSFSTLEIQRTEQGDSAMYLCASSSFSSGSYEQYFGPGTRLTVT.